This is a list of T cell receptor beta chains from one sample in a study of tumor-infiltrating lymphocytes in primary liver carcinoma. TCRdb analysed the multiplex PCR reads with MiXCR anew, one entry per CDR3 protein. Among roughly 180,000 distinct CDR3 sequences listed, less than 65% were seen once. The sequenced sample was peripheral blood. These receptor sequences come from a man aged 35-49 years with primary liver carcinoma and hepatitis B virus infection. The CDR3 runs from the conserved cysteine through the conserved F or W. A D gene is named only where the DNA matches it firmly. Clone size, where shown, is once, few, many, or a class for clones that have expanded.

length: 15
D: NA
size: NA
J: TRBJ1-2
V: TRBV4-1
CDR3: CASSKDGRDNYGYTF
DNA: TGCGCCAGCAGCAAAGATGGTAGGGATAACTATGGCTACACCTTC

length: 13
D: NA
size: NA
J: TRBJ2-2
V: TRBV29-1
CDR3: CRVWRVNTGGLFF
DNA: TGCAGAGTGTGGCGGGTAAACACCGGGGGGCTGTTTTTT

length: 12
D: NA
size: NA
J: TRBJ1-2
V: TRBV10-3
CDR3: CAISESDVGYTF
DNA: TGTGCCATCAGTGAAAGCGACGTGGGCTACACCTTC

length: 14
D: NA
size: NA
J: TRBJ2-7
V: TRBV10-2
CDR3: CATSPGAASYEQYF
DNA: TGCGCCACCTCCCCGGGGGCAGCCTCCTACGAGCAGTACTTC

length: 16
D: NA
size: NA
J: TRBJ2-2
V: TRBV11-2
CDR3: CAWSVPSVPFTGELFF
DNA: TGTGCCTGGAGTGTACCGAGCGTACCCTTCACCGGGGAGCTGTTTTTT

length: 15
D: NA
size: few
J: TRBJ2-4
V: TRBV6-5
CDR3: CASSWRPGAKNIQYF
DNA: TGTGCCAGCAGTTGGCGTCCAGGAGCCAAAAACATTCAGTACTTC

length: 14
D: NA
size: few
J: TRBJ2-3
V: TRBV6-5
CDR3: CASSYSILQDTQYF
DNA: TGTGCCAGCAGTTACTCGATACTACAAGATACGCAGTATTTT

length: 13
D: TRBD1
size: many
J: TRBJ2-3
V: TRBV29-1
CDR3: CSVEMGRGNTQYF
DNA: TGCAGCGTTGAAATGGGCAGGGGGAATACGCAGTATTTT

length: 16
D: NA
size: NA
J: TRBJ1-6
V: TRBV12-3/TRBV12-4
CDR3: CASTRKWYSYNSPLHF
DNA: TGTGCCAGCACCCGGAAGTGGTATTCATATAATTCACCCCTCCACTTT

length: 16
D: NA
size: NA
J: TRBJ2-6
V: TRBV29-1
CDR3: CSVEERKGPGANVLTF
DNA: TGCAGCGTTGAAGAAAGGAAGGGGCCCGGGGCCAACGTCCTGACTTTC

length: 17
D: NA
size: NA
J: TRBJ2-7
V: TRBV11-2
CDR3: CANSSRRGRERSYEQYF
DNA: TGTGCCAACAGTTCGAGGAGGGGGCGGGAGAGGTCGTACGAGCAGTACTTC

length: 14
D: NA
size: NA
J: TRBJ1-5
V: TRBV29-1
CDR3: CSVVGQNSNQPQHF
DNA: TGCAGCGTTGTCGGACAGAATAGCAATCAGCCCCAGCATTTT

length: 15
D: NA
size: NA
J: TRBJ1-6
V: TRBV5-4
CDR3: CASSLAVAIGSPLHF
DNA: TGTGCCAGCAGCTTGGCTGTAGCCATTGGTTCACCCCTCCACTTT

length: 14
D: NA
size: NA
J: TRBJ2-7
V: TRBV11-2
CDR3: CARSLGGKSYEQYF
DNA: TGTGCCAGGAGCCTCGGCGGGAAGTCCTACGAGCAGTACTTC

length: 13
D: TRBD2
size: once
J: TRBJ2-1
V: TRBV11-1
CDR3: CACGTNGSNEQFF
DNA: TGTGCCTGCGGGACTAACGGTTCCAATGAGCAGTTCTTC

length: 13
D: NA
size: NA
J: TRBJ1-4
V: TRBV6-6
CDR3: CAGSYLETEKLFF
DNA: TGTGCCGGCAGTTACCTTGAGACCGAAAAACTGTTTTTT

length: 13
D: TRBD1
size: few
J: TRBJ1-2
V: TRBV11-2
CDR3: CAGSQGGVYGYTF
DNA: TGTGCCGGCAGTCAAGGGGGCGTCTATGGCTACACCTTC

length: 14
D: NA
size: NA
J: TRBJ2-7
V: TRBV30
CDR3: CASRTTRTPYEQYF
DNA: TGTGCCTCGCGGACCACCAGGACTCCCTACGAACAGTACTTC

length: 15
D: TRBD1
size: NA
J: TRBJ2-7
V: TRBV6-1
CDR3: CASRETGVSSYEQYF
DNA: TGTGCCAGCAGGGAGACAGGGGTAAGTTCCTACGAGCAGTACTTC

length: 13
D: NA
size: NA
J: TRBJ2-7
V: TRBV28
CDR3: CASSQGDRYEQYF
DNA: TGTGCCAGCAGTCAGGGAGATAGGTACGAGCAGTACTTC

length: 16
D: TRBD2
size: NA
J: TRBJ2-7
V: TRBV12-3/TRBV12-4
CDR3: CASSLGLAEIAYEQYF
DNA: TGTGCCAGCAGTTTGGGACTAGCGGAAATAGCCTACGAGCAGTACTTC

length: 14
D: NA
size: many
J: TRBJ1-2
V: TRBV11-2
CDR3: CASSLSKGNYGYTF
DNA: TGTGCCAGCAGCTTATCTAAAGGGAACTATGGCTACACCTTC

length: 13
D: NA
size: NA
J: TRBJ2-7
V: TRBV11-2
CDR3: CASGFPGAYEHYF
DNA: TGTGCCAGCGGCTTCCCAGGAGCCTACGAGCATTACTTC

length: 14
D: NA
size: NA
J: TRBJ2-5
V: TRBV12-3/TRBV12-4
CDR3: CASSLRSAQETQYF
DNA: TGTGCCAGCAGTTTAAGATCGGCCCAAGAGACCCAGTACTTC

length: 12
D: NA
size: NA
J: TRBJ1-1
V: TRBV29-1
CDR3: CSTRFGVTEVFF
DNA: TGCAGCACAAGATTTGGGGTTACTGAAGTTTTCTTT

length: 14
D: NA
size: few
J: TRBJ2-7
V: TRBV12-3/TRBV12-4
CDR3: CASSSRPGTYEQYF
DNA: TGTGCCAGCAGTTCCAGGCCAGGGACCTACGAGCAGTACTTC

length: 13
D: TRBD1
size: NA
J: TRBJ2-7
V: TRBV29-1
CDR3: CSALGQGEIEQYF
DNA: TGCAGCGCATTGGGACAGGGGGAGATCGAGCAGTACTTC

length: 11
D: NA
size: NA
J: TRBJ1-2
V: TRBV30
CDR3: CAWRGGYGYTF
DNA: TGTGCCTGGCGCGGAGGCTATGGCTACACCTTC

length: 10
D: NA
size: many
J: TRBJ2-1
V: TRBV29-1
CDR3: CSVEWREQFF
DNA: TGCAGCGTTGAATGGCGTGAGCAGTTCTTC

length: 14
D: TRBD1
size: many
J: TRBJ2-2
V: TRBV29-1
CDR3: CSVGTGGNTGELFF
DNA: TGCAGCGTCGGGACAGGGGGCAACACCGGGGAGCTGTTTTTT

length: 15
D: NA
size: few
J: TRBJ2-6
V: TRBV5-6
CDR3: CASSLGFSGANVLTF
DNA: TGTGCCAGCAGCTTAGGTTTTTCTGGGGCCAACGTCCTGACTTTC

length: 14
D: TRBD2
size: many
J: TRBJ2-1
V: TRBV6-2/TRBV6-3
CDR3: CTVGTSGAYNEQFF
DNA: TGTACCGTCGGGACTAGCGGGGCCTACAATGAGCAGTTCTTC

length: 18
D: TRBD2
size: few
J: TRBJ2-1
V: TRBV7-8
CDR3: CASSLVSREGPRYNEQFF
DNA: TGTGCCAGCAGCTTAGTTTCACGGGAGGGCCCTCGGTACAATGAGCAGTTCTTC

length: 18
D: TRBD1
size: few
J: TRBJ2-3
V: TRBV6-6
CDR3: CASSSAGQGRIWADTQYF
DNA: TGTGCCAGCAGTTCCGCGGGACAGGGAAGAATATGGGCAGATACGCAGTATTTT

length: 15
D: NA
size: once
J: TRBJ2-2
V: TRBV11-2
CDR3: CASSMTAPRTGELFF
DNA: TGTGCCAGCAGCATGACAGCTCCGAGGACCGGGGAGCTCTTTTTT

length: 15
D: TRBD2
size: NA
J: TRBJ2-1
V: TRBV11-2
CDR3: CASSLAAGGPREQFF
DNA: TGTGCCAGCAGCTTAGCTGCGGGAGGGCCCCGTGAGCAGTTCTTC

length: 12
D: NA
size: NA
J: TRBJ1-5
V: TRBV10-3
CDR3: CAISGQNQPHHF
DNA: TGTGCCATCAGTGGACAAAATCAGCCCCATCATTTT

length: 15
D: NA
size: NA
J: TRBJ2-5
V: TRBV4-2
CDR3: CASSQVYRQEETQYF
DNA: TGTGCCAGCAGCCAAGTCTATAGGCAGGAGGAGACCCAGTACTTC